This T cell receptor (beta chain) comes out of a study of control samples from healthy donors and cancer patients. This clone was seen only a few times. Sequenced by immunoSEQ multiplex PCR; TCRdb stores in-frame clones only, minus some. Among fewer than 120,000 clones, roughly 90% were seen once, and the ten largest hold roughly 4%. Sequencing input: PBMCs. The source is a woman in her sixties or seventies with lung cancer.

Here the CDR3 reads CASSQSSGSYNEQFF. CDR3 coding DNA: TGCGCCAGCAGCCAATCTAGCGGGAGCTACAATGAGCAGTTCTTC. V and J are TRBV5-1 and TRBJ2-1; 10 bases match TRBD2. Germline V gene lookup returns CDR1 SGHRS and CDR2 YFSETQ. Losses at the gene ends were 4 bases for V and 3 bases for J; bases not matched to a gene: 4. This CDR3 comprises 15 residues.